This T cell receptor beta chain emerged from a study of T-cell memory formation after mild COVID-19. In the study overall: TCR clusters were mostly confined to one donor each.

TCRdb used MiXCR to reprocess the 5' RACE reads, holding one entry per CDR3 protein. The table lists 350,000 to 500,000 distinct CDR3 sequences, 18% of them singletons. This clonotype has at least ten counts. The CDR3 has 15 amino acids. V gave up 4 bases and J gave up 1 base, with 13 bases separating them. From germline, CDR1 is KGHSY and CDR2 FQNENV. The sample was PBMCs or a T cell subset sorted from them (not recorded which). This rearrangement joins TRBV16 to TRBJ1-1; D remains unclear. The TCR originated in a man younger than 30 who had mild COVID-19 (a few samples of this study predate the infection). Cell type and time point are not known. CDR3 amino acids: CASSPTPWGNTEAFF. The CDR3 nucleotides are TGTGCCAGCAGCCCCACCCCGTGGGGGAACACTGAAGCTTTCTTT.